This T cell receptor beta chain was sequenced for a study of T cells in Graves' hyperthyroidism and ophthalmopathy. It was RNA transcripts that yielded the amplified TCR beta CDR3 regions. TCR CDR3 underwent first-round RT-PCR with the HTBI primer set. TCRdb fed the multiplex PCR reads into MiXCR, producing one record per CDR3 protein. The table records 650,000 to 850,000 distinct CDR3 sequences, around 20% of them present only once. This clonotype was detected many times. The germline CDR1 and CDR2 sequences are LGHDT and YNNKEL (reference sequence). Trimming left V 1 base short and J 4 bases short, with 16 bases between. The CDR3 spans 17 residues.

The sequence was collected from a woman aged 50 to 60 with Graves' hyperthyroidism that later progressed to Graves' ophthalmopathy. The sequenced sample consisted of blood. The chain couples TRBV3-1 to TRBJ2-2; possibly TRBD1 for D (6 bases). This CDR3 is CASSQAGAGASTGELFF. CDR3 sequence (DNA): TGTGCCAGCAGCCAAGCCGGGGCAGGGGCGAGCACCGGGGAGCTGTTTTTT.